This T cell receptor (beta chain) was documented in a study of blood T cell repertoires in COVID-19. Study-level information: COVID-19 samples, acute and convalescent, were from the United States, Italy and Spain. PBMCs, B-cell-depleted T cells, or T cells provided the cDNA or gDNA that made up the material.

Seattle cases were enrolled at active infection and followed longitudinally. Per the study methods: Reference gene primer amplification in the assay estimated nucleated cell counts. Libraries were prepared by immunoSEQ multiplex PCR; TCRdb keeps only in-frame clonotypes and omits some of them. The V and J calls and clone size are taken from that table; D and trimming were inferred from the DNA. The sample includes 40,000 to 45,000 clones, around 94% of them seen just once. The CDR3 spans 12 residues. Trimming stripped 2 bases from V and 3 bases from J, with 4 bases between. Germline V gene sequence: CDR1 KGHSH, CDR2 LQKENI. This clone was seen once.

Sequenced input: peripheral blood. This clonotype originated in a man between 50 and 59 years old with COVID-19, enrolled during active disease. This rearrangement joins TRBV18 to TRBJ2-5; no clear D. The CDR3 here is CASSPREETQYF. CDR3 sequence (DNA): TGTGCCAGCTCACCAAGAGAAGAGACCCAGTACTTC.